A selection of T cell receptor beta chains follows, all from one sample in a study of shared clonotypes between healthy human individuals. The assay was immunoSEQ multiplex PCR, and TCRdb's table has in-frame clones only and misses some. The sample holds approximately 640,000 clones, less than 95% seen once. What was sequenced was memory CD8+ T cells from PBMCs. The receptors here all came from a young man in good health. Some clones in this sample may be carry-over from other donors' samples. CDR3s leave out the opening cysteine and the closing phenylalanine or tryptophan. D genes are given only for firm matches.

V	J	D	CDR3
TRBV7-2	TRBJ2-1	NA	ASSYNRLPYNEQF
TRBV9	TRBJ1-2	NA	ASSVGMVRDGYT
TRBV28	TRBJ2-1	NA	ASIDGASSYNEQF
TRBV7-9	TRBJ2-7	NA	ASSGQPYEQY
TRBV10-3	TRBJ1-1	TRBD1	AISESTGGMNTEAF
TRBV6-6	TRBJ2-5	NA	ASSWTGTKETQY
TRBV7-6	TRBJ2-7	NA	ASSPRAGASYEQY
TRBV19	TRBJ2-7	NA	ASRFGRGLLYEQY
TRBV11-2	TRBJ2-3	NA	ASSPGPSNTQY
TRBV11-2	TRBJ2-7	TRBD1	ASSLGGTVSYEQY